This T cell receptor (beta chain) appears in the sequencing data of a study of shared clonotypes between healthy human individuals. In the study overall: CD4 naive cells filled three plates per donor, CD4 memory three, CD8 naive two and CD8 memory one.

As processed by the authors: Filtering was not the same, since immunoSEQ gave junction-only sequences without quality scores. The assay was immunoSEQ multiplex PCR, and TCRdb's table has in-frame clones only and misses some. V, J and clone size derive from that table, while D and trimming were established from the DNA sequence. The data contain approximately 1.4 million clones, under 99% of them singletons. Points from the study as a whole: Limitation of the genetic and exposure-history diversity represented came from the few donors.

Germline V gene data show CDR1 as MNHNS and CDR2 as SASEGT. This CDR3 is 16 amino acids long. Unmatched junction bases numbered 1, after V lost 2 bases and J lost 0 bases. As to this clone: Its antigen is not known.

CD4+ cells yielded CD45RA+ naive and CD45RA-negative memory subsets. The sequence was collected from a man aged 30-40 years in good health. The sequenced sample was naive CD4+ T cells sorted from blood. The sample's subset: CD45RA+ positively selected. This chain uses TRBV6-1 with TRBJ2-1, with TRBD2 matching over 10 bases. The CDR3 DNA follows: TGTGCCAGCAGTGAACCTAGCGGGAGCTCCTACAATGAGCAGTTCTTC. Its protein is CASSEPSGSSYNEQFF.